A single sample gave rise to the 22 T cell receptor beta chains below, sequenced in a study of T cells after posttransplantation cyclophosphamide. Data came from immunoSEQ multiplex PCR; TCRdb stores just in-frame clones and leaves some out. The repertoire shows fewer than 35,000 clones, none seen only once; the top ten take about 4.5%. Sequencing used PBMCs. Receptor source: a woman in her twenties or thirties in good health and a related stem cell transplant donor.

The table lists this clone with many counts. The CDR3 DNA reads as TGTGCCAGCTCACCAGGCAGGTCCCAACCCCTCCACTTT. Its translation: CASSPGRSQPLHF. The chain couples TRBV18 to TRBJ1-6; D not resolved. The ends were cut back, 2 bases at V and 12 bases at J, with 11 bases in the middle. The CDR3 spans 13 residues. CDR1 and CDR2 from the germline V gene are KGHSH and LQKENI.

This clone is categorized as medium-sized. The rearrangement links TRBV28 to TRBJ1-2, with TRBD1 as a possible D gene (5 bases). Germline V gene data show CDR1 as MDHEN and CDR2 as SYDVKM. V was clipped by 8 bases and J by 2 bases, with 18 bases between them. The CDR3 extends over 15 amino acids. The CDR3 coding sequence is TGTGCCAGCCGGTTAGTGGGGGGGATAAACTATGGCTACACCTTC. Translation: CASRLVGGINYGYTF.

This clone was seen ten or more times. The chain employs TRBV19 and TRBJ1-1, with 7 bases identical to TRBD1. CDR3 length equals 14 residues. Germline values: CDR1 LNHDA, CDR2 SQIVND (reference sequence). Germline trimming cut 3 bases from V and 1 base from J; bases unmatched to any gene: 2. CDR3 bases: TGTGCCAGTAGTATCGGGACAGCGAACACTGAAGCTTTCTTT. It yields the protein CASSIGTANTEAFF.

This clone was recorded at least ten times. The chain links TRBV5-4 to TRBJ1-5; TRBD1 aligns across 8 bases. V trimming: 0 bases; J trimming: 1 base; junction bases outside the gene matches: 0. The CDR3 covers 15 residues. The germline V gene encodes CDR1 SGHNT and CDR2 YYREEE (reference sequence). The CDR3: CASSLGQGSNQPQHF. DNA of the CDR3: TGTGCCAGCAGCTTGGGACAGGGGAGCAATCAGCCCCAGCATTTT.

In its sample, this clone was seen a few times. The chain is built from TRBV5-1 and TRBJ2-3, with D tentatively TRBD2 (6 bases). Germline CDR1 and CDR2: SGHRS and YFSETQ. CDR3 length: 16 amino acids. Trimming left V 0 bases short and J 1 base short, with 12 bases between. The CDR3 sequence is CASSLAVGGGTDTQYF. The DNA of the CDR3 is TGCGCCAGCAGCTTGGCCGTTGGCGGGGGCACAGATACGCAGTATTTT.

This clone was recorded at least ten times. The rearrangement links TRBV9 to TRBJ1-2, with a possible D match to TRBD1 (5 bases). Germline V gene data show CDR1 as SGDLS and CDR2 as YYNGEE. The length of the CDR3 is 14 residues. Trimming took off 0 bases at V and 1 base at J, with 7 bases between the two ends. The CDR3: CASSVERGNYGYTF. CDR3 nucleotide sequence: TGTGCCAGCAGCGTAGAGAGGGGTAACTATGGCTACACCTTC.

This clone was observed a few times. The rearrangement uses TRBV2 and TRBJ2-5; 9 bases agree with TRBD2. This CDR3 contains 15 residues. Germline CDR1 reads SNHLY; CDR2 reads FYNNEI. V trimming: 6 bases; J trimming: 4 bases; junction bases outside the gene matches: 9. The CDR3 sequence is CASRLGGGAVETQYF. The CDR3 DNA sequence: TGTGCCAGCAGGCTGGGCGGGGGGGCCGTAGAGACCCAGTACTTC.

This clone was counted ten times or more. The chain recombines TRBV18 with TRBJ1-1; perhaps TRBD1 as D (6 bases). The V end was cut by 0 bases, the J end by 4 bases, with 18 bases between. The CDR3 contains 17 residues. CDR1 KGHSH and CDR2 LQKENI come from the germline V gene. The CDR3 coding sequence is TGTGCCAGCTCACCACCGGGACAACAAATTAGTGGCACTGAAGCTTTCTTT. It translates to CASSPPGQQISGTEAFF.

In its sample, this clone was seen many times. This sequence joins TRBV19 and TRBJ1-1, with D perhaps matching TRBD1 (6 bases). The ends were cut back, 3 bases at V and 0 bases at J, with 11 bases in the middle. The length of the CDR3 is 15 residues. Germline CDR1 is LNHDA and CDR2 is SQIVND (reference sequence). As DNA, the CDR3 is TGTGCCAGTAGTATTAGGACAGATATGAACACTGAAGCTTTCTTT. It specifies CASSIRTDMNTEAFF.

This clone has at least ten counts. The chain carries TRBV6-1 and TRBJ1-4; 10 nucleotides line up with TRBD1. The J segment lost 8 bases and the V segment lost 3 bases, leaving 6 bases of the junction unmatched. CDR3 length equals 15 residues. Germline V gene lookup returns CDR1 MNHNS and CDR2 SASEGT. CDR3 DNA: TGTGCCAGCAGTGATTCCGGGACAGGGGCGGAAAAACTGTTTTTT. Translation gives CASSDSGTGAEKLFF.

V gene TRBV6-5 combines with J gene TRBJ2-4; perhaps TRBD1 as D (6 bases). The CDR3 sequence is 16 residues long. Germline V gene sequence: CDR1 MNHEY, CDR2 SVGAGI. V gave up 4 bases and J gave up 0 bases, with 13 bases separating them. Here the CDR3 reads CASSSTGQIAKNIQYF. In nucleotides, the CDR3 is TGTGCCAGCAGTTCGACGGGACAAATAGCCAAAAACATTCAGTACTTC.

This clone was seen many times. This sequence joins TRBV5-1 and TRBJ2-3; D gene uncertain. This CDR3 is 14 amino acids long. Germline CDR1 is SGHRS and CDR2 is YFSETQ. Trimming took off 0 bases at V and 6 bases at J, with 11 bases between the two ends. The CDR3 DNA follows: TGCGCCAGCAGCTTGGTTACAGAAGGGGATACGCAGTATTTT. It encodes CASSLVTEGDTQYF.

J is TRBJ2-7 and V is TRBV5-1, with D possibly TRBD1 on 5 matching bases. V gave up 0 bases and J gave up 0 bases, with 10 bases separating them. The CDR3 totals 15 residues. Germline V gives CDR1 SGHRS, CDR2 YFSETQ. The CDR3 DNA reads TGCGCCAGCAGCTTGGATACAGGCTTCTCCTACGAGCAGTACTTC. Amino acid sequence: CASSLDTGFSYEQYF.

This clone was seen ten or more times. The chain links TRBV7-2 to TRBJ1-1; D might be TRBD1 (5 bases). The germline gives CDR1 SGHTA, CDR2 FQGNSA. CDR3 size: 16 residues. The V end lost 1 base, the J end lost 4 bases, and 16 bases lay between the germline ends. This CDR3 reads CASSLVPQGFSTEAFF. In nucleotides, the CDR3 is TGTGCCAGCAGCTTAGTACCCCAGGGTTTTTCCACTGAAGCTTTCTTT.

There are many counts of this clone. V is TRBV4-3 and J is TRBJ1-2; TRBD1 agrees at 7 bases. This CDR3 spans 15 amino acids. With V trimmed by 0 bases and J by 4 bases, 5 bases remained unmatched. Germline CDR1 and CDR2: LGHNA and YSLEER. CDR3 DNA: TGCGCCAGCAGCCAAGATTTGGGACAGCCCTATGGCTACACCTTC. It specifies CASSQDLGQPYGYTF.

This clone was detected many times. The V call is TRBV4-3, the J call TRBJ1-3, with TRBD1 matching 7 bases. CDR1 and CDR2 from the germline V gene are LGHNA and YSLEER. The CDR3 sequence is 14 residues long. V shed 4 bases and J 4 bases; nucleotides not matched to a gene: 4. CDR3 DNA: TGCGCCAGCAGCCGAGACAGGGCGGGAAACACCATATATTTT. Translation: CASSRDRAGNTIYF.

The chain combines TRBV7-6 with TRBJ2-2; 8 bases line up with TRBD1. Germline V gene data show CDR1 as SGHVS and CDR2 as FNYEAQ. The trim removed 5 bases at V and 7 bases at J, leaving 9 bases unmatched. CDR3 length: 15 amino acids. The CDR3 sequence: CASSPGQGSGGELFF. CDR3 coding DNA: TGTGCCAGCAGCCCAGGACAGGGATCGGGCGGGGAGCTGTTTTTT.

This clone was recorded a few times. The gene calls are TRBV27 and TRBJ1-2, with 7 bases aligning to TRBD1. V was pared by 5 bases and J by 1 base, with 7 bases of the junction left unmatched. Germline V gene sequence: CDR1 MNHEY, CDR2 SMNVEV (reference sequence). The CDR3 covers 15 residues. The CDR3 DNA reads as TGTGCCAGCAGTAGGGACAGCCCGGATAACTATGGCTACACCTTC. Translated, it gives CASSRDSPDNYGYTF.

This clone was recorded many times. The chain employs TRBV6-4 and TRBJ2-1, with TRBD2 as a possible D gene (7 bases). CDR1 MRHNA and CDR2 SNTAGT come from the germline V gene. V lost 4 bases to trimming and J lost 9 bases, with 19 bases between them. The CDR3 runs to 15 residues. This chain's CDR3 is CASSALAGGHSEQFF. The CDR3 nucleotides are TGTGCCAGCAGTGCTCTAGCCGGGGGGCATAGTGAGCAGTTCTTC.

This chain links TRBV24-1 with TRBJ2-7, with TRBD2 matching over 11 bases. Trimming removed 3 bases from V and 4 bases from J; junction bases left unmatched: 4. CDR3 length: 15 residues. The germline CDR1 and CDR2 sequences are KGHDR and SFDVKD. CDR3 residues: CATSDGTSGTYEQYF. The CDR3 DNA reads as TGTGCCACCAGTGATGGGACTAGCGGCACTTACGAGCAGTACTTC.

This clone was counted at least ten times. V gene TRBV6-5 combines with J gene TRBJ2-3; 7 positions match TRBD2. Germline V gene data show CDR1 as MNHEY and CDR2 as SVGAGI. The ends lost 7 bases at V and 1 base at J; junction bases unmatched: 2. CDR3 length: 13 residues. Here the CDR3 DNA reads TGTGCCAGCACCCGGGGGGGCACAGATACGCAGTATTTT. Translated, it gives CASTRGGTDTQYF.

This clone was picked up a small number of times. The gene calls are TRBV5-1 and TRBJ2-5; 12 positions match TRBD2. Germline V gives CDR1 SGHRS, CDR2 YFSETQ. The CDR3 extends over 16 amino acids. Trimming cost V 4 bases and J 2 bases; bases outside gene matches: 6. The CDR3 region has the DNA TGCGCCAGCAGCCCCGGACTAGCGGGGCGTCAAGAGACCCAGTACTTC. As protein: CASSPGLAGRQETQYF.